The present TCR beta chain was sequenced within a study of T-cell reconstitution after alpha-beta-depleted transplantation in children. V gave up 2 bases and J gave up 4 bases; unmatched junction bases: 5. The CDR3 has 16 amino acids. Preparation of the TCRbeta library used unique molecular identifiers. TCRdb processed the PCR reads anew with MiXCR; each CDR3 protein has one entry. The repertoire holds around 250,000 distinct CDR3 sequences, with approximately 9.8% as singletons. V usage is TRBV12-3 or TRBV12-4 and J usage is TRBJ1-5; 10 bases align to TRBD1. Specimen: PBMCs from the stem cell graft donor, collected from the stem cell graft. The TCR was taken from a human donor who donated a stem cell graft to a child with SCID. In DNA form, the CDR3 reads TGTGCCAGCAGTTTACCCGGGACAGGGGTAAATCAGCCCCAGCATTTT. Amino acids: CASSLPGTGVNQPQHF.